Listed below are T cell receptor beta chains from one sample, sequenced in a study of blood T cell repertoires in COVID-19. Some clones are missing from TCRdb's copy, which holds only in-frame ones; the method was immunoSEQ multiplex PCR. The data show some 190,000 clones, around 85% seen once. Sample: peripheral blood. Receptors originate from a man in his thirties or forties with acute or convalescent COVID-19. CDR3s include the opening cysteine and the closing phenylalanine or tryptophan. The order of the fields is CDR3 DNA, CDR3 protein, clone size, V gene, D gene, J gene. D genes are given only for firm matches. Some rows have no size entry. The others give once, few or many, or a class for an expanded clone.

DNA: TGTGCCAGCAGCTTAGGTCGAGGTCTCGAAAAACTGTTTTTT
CDR3: CASSLGRGLEKLFF
size: -
V: TRBV7-9
D: -
J: TRBJ1-4

DNA: TGTGCCAGCAGGCCTGGACGGGTGGGAGAGAACACTGAAGCTTTCTTT
CDR3: CASRPGRVGENTEAFF
size: few
V: TRBV28
D: -
J: TRBJ1-1

DNA: TGTGCCAGCAGCTTACTCTGGACAGGGATTAAATCACCCCTCCACTTT
CDR3: CASSLLWTGIKSPLHF
size: -
V: TRBV11-2
D: TRBD1
J: TRBJ1-6

DNA: TGTGCCAGCAGCCCTTTGACAGGACTGAACACTGAAGCTTTCTTT
CDR3: CASSPLTGLNTEAFF
size: -
V: TRBV14
D: -
J: TRBJ1-1

DNA: TGTGCCAGCAGCCTTAGCGGGATCACCTACAATGAGCAGTTCTTC
CDR3: CASSLSGITYNEQFF
size: once
V: TRBV3-1/TRBV3-2
D: TRBD2
J: TRBJ2-1

DNA: TGCGCCAGCAGCTACAGCCTGGGTCGGGGTGGCTACACCTTC
CDR3: CASSYSLGRGGYTF
size: -
V: TRBV5-1
D: -
J: TRBJ1-2

DNA: TGCGCCAGCCGTCAGGGTATGAACACTGAAGCTTTCTTT
CDR3: CASRQGMNTEAFF
size: -
V: TRBV10-2
D: -
J: TRBJ1-1

DNA: TGTGCCAGCAGCTTAGTAGCAGGGATCGTCCAGCCCCAGCATTTT
CDR3: CASSLVAGIVQPQHF
size: -
V: TRBV11-3
D: -
J: TRBJ1-5

DNA: TGTGCCAGCAGTGATCTTCCGCCGGACACCGGGGAGCTGTTTTTT
CDR3: CASSDLPPDTGELFF
size: once
V: TRBV2
D: -
J: TRBJ2-2

DNA: TGTGCCAGCAGCTCCGGGACAGGAAGCCTTTCCGGGGAGCTGTTTTTT
CDR3: CASSSGTGSLSGELFF
size: -
V: TRBV7-8
D: TRBD1
J: TRBJ2-2

DNA: TGTGCCAGCAGTTCCCCCCCTGGGGAGCTGTTTTTT
CDR3: CASSSPPGELFF
size: -
V: TRBV28
D: -
J: TRBJ2-2

DNA: TGCGCCAGCACCGATGGAGGGGCTGGGGCCAACGTCCTGACTTTC
CDR3: CASTDGGAGANVLTF
size: -
V: TRBV5-1
D: -
J: TRBJ2-6

DNA: TGTGCCAGCAGCGCGAGCGGGAGGGCCCACAATGAGCAGTTCTTC
CDR3: CASSASGRAHNEQFF
size: -
V: TRBV9
D: TRBD2
J: TRBJ2-1

DNA: TGTGCCAGCAGTTACCTACCCCAACTAGCCAAAAACATTCAGTACTTC
CDR3: CASSYLPQLAKNIQYF
size: -
V: TRBV6-5
D: -
J: TRBJ2-4

DNA: TGTGCCACCAGCAGAGCCCCGGAGTCACCCCTCCACTTT
CDR3: CATSRAPESPLHF
size: -
V: TRBV15
D: -
J: TRBJ1-6

DNA: TGTGCCAGCAGTTTTTATCGGGCAGGGGCGAGGACTGAAGCTTTCTTT
CDR3: CASSFYRAGARTEAFF
size: -
V: TRBV28
D: -
J: TRBJ1-1

DNA: TGTGCCAGCAGGGGACAGGTTAACTATGGCTACACCTTC
CDR3: CASRGQVNYGYTF
size: -
V: TRBV25-1
D: TRBD1
J: TRBJ1-2

DNA: TGTGCCAGCAGGTTCTCACCAGTAAGAACTAGCGGGAGGCTACACGAGCAGTACTTC
CDR3: CASRFSPVRTSGRLHEQYF
size: -
V: TRBV27
D: TRBD2
J: TRBJ2-7

DNA: TGCGCCAGCGCGAGAGAGGGGACAGGGGTAACTGAAGCTTTCTTT
CDR3: CASAREGTGVTEAFF
size: -
V: TRBV5-1
D: TRBD1
J: TRBJ1-1

DNA: TGTGCCAGCAGTGAAAAGGACTTGAGCTCCTACGAGCAGTACTTC
CDR3: CASSEKDLSSYEQYF
size: once
V: TRBV3-1/TRBV3-2
D: -
J: TRBJ2-7

DNA: TGTGCCAGTAGTACGGGACACGTACTCTCCTACGAGCAGTACTTC
CDR3: CASSTGHVLSYEQYF
size: -
V: TRBV19
D: -
J: TRBJ2-7

DNA: TGTGCCTCCGCGCGGGGGGGGGTCGTCAATGAGCAGTTCTTC
CDR3: CASARGGVVNEQFF
size: -
V: TRBV6-5
D: TRBD2
J: TRBJ2-1

DNA: TGTGCCAGCAGCTTATCCGAAGCCTATGGCTACACCTTC
CDR3: CASSLSEAYGYTF
size: -
V: TRBV7-9
D: -
J: TRBJ1-2

DNA: TGCAGTGCCAGTAGCGGGATTGGGGAGACCCAGTACTTC
CDR3: CSASSGIGETQYF
size: -
V: TRBV20-1
D: TRBD2
J: TRBJ2-5

DNA: TGTGCCAGCAGCTCCGGTCTGCATCTCACTGGAAACACCATATATTTT
CDR3: CASSSGLHLTGNTIYF
size: -
V: TRBV11-2
D: -
J: TRBJ1-3

DNA: TGCGCCAGCAGCTTGGTCGGCGGCTTCTACAATGAGCAGTTCTTC
CDR3: CASSLVGGFYNEQFF
size: -
V: TRBV5-1
D: -
J: TRBJ2-1

DNA: TGTGCCAGCAGCTTGGTTGGACAGGACTATGGCTACACCTTC
CDR3: CASSLVGQDYGYTF
size: -
V: TRBV5-4
D: TRBD1
J: TRBJ1-2

DNA: TGCGCCAGCAGACCCCGTGGGGGCCATGAAAAACTGTTTTTT
CDR3: CASRPRGGHEKLFF
size: -
V: TRBV10-1
D: -
J: TRBJ1-4

DNA: TGTGCCAGCAGCACCCGGACAGCCAGGACCGGGGAGCTGTTTTTT
CDR3: CASSTRTARTGELFF
size: -
V: TRBV5-4
D: -
J: TRBJ2-2

DNA: TGCGCCAGCAGCCAAATAGGACAGGCGGACTATGGCTACACCTTC
CDR3: CASSQIGQADYGYTF
size: -
V: TRBV4-1
D: TRBD1
J: TRBJ1-2

DNA: TGTGCCAGCAGTAAGAGGAACACTGAAGCTTTCTTT
CDR3: CASSKRNTEAFF
size: few
V: TRBV2
D: -
J: TRBJ1-1

DNA: TGTGCCAGTAGTGCGACAGGGGAGACCCAGTACTTC
CDR3: CASSATGETQYF
size: -
V: TRBV19
D: TRBD1
J: TRBJ2-5

DNA: TGTGCCAGCAGTGGCTGGACAGTTCTTTACTATGGCTACACCTTC
CDR3: CASSGWTVLYYGYTF
size: -
V: TRBV2
D: -
J: TRBJ1-2

DNA: TGTGCCAGTAGTAACACAGGGGGCATAGAAGCTTTCTTT
CDR3: CASSNTGGIEAFF
size: -
V: TRBV19
D: TRBD1
J: TRBJ1-1

DNA: TGCGCCAGCAGCCGTAGCGGGAGCGGGAACACTGAAGCTTTCTTT
CDR3: CASSRSGSGNTEAFF
size: -
V: TRBV5-1
D: -
J: TRBJ1-1

DNA: TGTGCCAGTAAAAGGACAGCCGTCGGGAGGCCTGAAGCTTTCTTT
CDR3: CASKRTAVGRPEAFF
size: many
V: TRBV19
D: -
J: TRBJ1-1

DNA: TGTGCCAGCAGCCCAGGGTACAGGGGTAATGACTATGGCTACACCTTC
CDR3: CASSPGYRGNDYGYTF
size: -
V: TRBV9
D: TRBD1
J: TRBJ1-2

DNA: TGTGCCAGCAGCCTAACGGCGAGGGAGCAGTTCTTC
CDR3: CASSLTAREQFF
size: once
V: TRBV7-3
D: -
J: TRBJ2-1

DNA: TGTGCCAGCAGCCTCAACGGAGCCACTGAGCAGTTCTTC
CDR3: CASSLNGATEQFF
size: -
V: TRBV6-5
D: -
J: TRBJ2-1

DNA: TGTGCCAGCAGCTTGGGACAGGGGGCCCGCAATGAGCAGTTCTTC
CDR3: CASSLGQGARNEQFF
size: -
V: TRBV7-6
D: TRBD1
J: TRBJ2-1

DNA: TGTGCCAGCATCGGGCCAGGGGGCTCCTACAATGAGCAGTTCTTC
CDR3: CASIGPGGSYNEQFF
size: -
V: TRBV6-5
D: TRBD1
J: TRBJ2-1

DNA: TGCGCCAGCAGCTTGGCAGCGGGGCCCATTAATGAAAAACTGTTTTTT
CDR3: CASSLAAGPINEKLFF
size: once
V: TRBV5-1
D: -
J: TRBJ1-4

DNA: TGTGCCAGCAGCGTTAACATCTTGAACACTGAAGCTTTCTTT
CDR3: CASSVNILNTEAFF
size: -
V: TRBV9
D: -
J: TRBJ1-1

DNA: TGTGCCCTGGGACTAGCGGGGGAAGAGACCCAGTACTTC
CDR3: CALGLAGEETQYF
size: -
V: TRBV28
D: TRBD2
J: TRBJ2-5

DNA: TGTGCCACCAGCAGAGATTGGAGTCGCGGAAACACCATATATTTT
CDR3: CATSRDWSRGNTIYF
size: -
V: TRBV15
D: -
J: TRBJ1-3

DNA: TGTGCCAGCAGTAAGGGGACAGGGCGTAATTCACCCCTCCACTTT
CDR3: CASSKGTGRNSPLHF
size: -
V: TRBV6-5
D: TRBD1
J: TRBJ1-6

DNA: TGCGCCAGCAGCCAGTCAGGGTGGGGAAATCAGCCCCAGCATTTT
CDR3: CASSQSGWGNQPQHF
size: -
V: TRBV4-1
D: -
J: TRBJ1-5

DNA: TGTGCCAGCAGCCAAGATGGACTAGCGGGTGACACCGGGGAGCTGTTTTTT
CDR3: CASSQDGLAGDTGELFF
size: -
V: TRBV3-1/TRBV3-2
D: TRBD2
J: TRBJ2-2

DNA: TGTGCCAGTAGTATTTCGGGACAGTACCTCTCTGGGGCCAACGTCCTGACTTTC
CDR3: CASSISGQYLSGANVLTF
size: once
V: TRBV19
D: TRBD1
J: TRBJ2-6

DNA: TGTGCCAGCAGTTTGCCTCGGTACGGTGAAGCTTTCTTT
CDR3: CASSLPRYGEAFF
size: -
V: TRBV28
D: -
J: TRBJ1-1

DNA: TGCGCCAGCAGCTTCGGACAGGGGGCGGAGGGCTACACCTTC
CDR3: CASSFGQGAEGYTF
size: many
V: TRBV5-1
D: TRBD1
J: TRBJ1-2

DNA: TGTGCCAGTAGTATAGCGTTGGTTCGGTTGAATTCACCCCTCCACTTT
CDR3: CASSIALVRLNSPLHF
size: -
V: TRBV19
D: -
J: TRBJ1-6

DNA: TGTGCCAGCAGCTTCGGACAGGGTGGGGATGAGCAGTTCTTC
CDR3: CASSFGQGGDEQFF
size: once
V: TRBV5-8
D: TRBD1
J: TRBJ2-1